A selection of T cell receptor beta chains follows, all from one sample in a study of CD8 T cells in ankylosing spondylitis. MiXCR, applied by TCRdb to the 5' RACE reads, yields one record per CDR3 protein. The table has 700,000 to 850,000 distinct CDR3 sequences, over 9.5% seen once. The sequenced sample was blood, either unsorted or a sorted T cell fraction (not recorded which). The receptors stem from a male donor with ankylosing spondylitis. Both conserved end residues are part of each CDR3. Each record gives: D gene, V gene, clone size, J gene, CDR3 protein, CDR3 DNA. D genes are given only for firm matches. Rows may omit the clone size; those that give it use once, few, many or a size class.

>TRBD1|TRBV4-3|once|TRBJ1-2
CASSQVGDRNYGYTF
TGCGCCAGCAGCCAAGTGGGGGACAGGAACTATGGCTACACCTTC
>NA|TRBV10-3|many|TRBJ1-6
CAIKGIGGNSPLHF
TGTGCCATCAAAGGTATAGGGGGAAATTCACCCCTCCACTTT
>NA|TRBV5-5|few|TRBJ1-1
CASSFRYEIGEAFF
TGTGCCAGCAGCTTCAGGTACGAGATCGGTGAAGCTTTCTTT
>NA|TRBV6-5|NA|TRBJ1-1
CASRYGRGAEAFF
TGTGCCAGCAGGTATGGCCGGGGTGCTGAAGCTTTCTTT
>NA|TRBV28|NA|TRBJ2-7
CASSSGTTGAYEQYF
TGTGCCAGCAGCTCAGGGACCACGGGAGCCTACGAGCAGTACTTC
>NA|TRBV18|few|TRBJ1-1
CASSPTGRDEAFF
TGTGCCAGCTCACCAACAGGACGGGATGAAGCTTTCTTT
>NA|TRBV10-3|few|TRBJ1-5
CAISGTENQPQHF
TGTGCCATCAGTGGGACAGAGAATCAGCCCCAGCATTTT
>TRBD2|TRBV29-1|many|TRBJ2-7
CSVELLADEQYF
TGCAGCGTTGAACTACTAGCGGACGAGCAGTACTTC
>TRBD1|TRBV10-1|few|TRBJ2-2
CASKPGQGGTGELFF
TGCGCCAGCAAACCGGGACAGGGTGGCACCGGGGAGCTGTTTTTT
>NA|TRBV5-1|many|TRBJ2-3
CASSLTEIGNTQYF
TGCGCCAGCAGCTTGACAGAGATCGGGAATACGCAGTATTTT
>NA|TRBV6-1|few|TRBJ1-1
CASSENGPNTEAFF
TGTGCCAGCAGTGAAAATGGACCGAACACTGAAGCTTTCTTT
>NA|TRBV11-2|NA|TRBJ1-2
CASSLVGQGTYGYTF
TGTGCCAGCAGCTTAGTAGGGCAGGGGACCTATGGCTACACCTTC
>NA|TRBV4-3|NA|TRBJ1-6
CASSQRGSGYNSPLHF
TGCGCCAGCAGCCAACGGGGGTCGGGGTATAATTCACCCCTCCACTTT
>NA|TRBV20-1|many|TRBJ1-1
CSARVPWGGAEAFF
TGCAGTGCTAGGGTACCCTGGGGAGGCGCTGAAGCTTTCTTT
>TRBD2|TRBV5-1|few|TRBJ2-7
CASSRNPTSGRRYEQYF
TGCGCCAGCAGCCGAAACCCCACTAGCGGGAGGAGGTACGAGCAGTACTTC
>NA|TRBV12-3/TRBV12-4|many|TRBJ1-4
CASSLRGNEKLFF
TGTGCCAGCAGTTTGAGGGGTAATGAAAAACTGTTTTTT
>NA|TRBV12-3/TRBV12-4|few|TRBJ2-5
CASSLLRGNQETQYF
TGTGCCAGCAGTTTACTGAGGGGAAATCAAGAGACCCAGTACTTC
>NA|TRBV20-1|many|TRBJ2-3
CSASARVEADTQYF
TGCAGTGCTAGTGCCCGTGTGGAGGCGGATACGCAGTATTTT
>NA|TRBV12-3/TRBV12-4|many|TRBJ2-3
CASSSRATQYF
TGTGCCAGCAGCTCAAGGGCTACGCAGTATTTT
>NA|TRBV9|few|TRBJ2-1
CASSVVQYSYNEQFF
TGTGCCAGCAGCGTAGTCCAGTACTCCTACAATGAGCAGTTCTTC
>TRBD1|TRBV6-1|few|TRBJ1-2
CASRTGLGLGYTF
TGTGCCAGCAGGACAGGGCTCGGCCTTGGCTACACCTTC
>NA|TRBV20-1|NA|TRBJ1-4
CSARATIQGLEDEKLFF
TGCAGTGCTAGAGCTACGATCCAGGGGTTGGAGGATGAAAAACTGTTTTTT
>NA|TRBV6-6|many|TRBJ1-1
CASSSHPGIEAFF
TGTGCCAGCAGTTCCCATCCAGGGATCGAAGCTTTCTTT
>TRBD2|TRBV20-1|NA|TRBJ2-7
CSAGRLAGLGEQYF
TGCAGTGCCGGCAGGCTAGCGGGTTTGGGCGAGCAGTACTTC
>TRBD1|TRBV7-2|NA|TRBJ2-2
CASSIRDRGGELFF
TGTGCCAGCAGCATCCGGGACAGGGGGGGGGAGCTGTTTTTT
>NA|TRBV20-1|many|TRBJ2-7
CSAPDRTYEQYF
TGCAGTGCCCCGGATCGTACCTACGAGCAGTACTTC
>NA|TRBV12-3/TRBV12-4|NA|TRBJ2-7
CASSGYWTADYEQYF
TGTGCCAGCAGCGGGTATTGGACTGCGGACTACGAGCAGTACTTC
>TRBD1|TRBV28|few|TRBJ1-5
CASSTYRGGGNQPQHF
TGTGCCAGCAGTACATACAGGGGAGGAGGCAATCAGCCCCAGCATTTT
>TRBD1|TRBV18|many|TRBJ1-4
CASSRTGEGEKLFF
TGTGCCAGCTCACGGACAGGCGAGGGTGAAAAACTGTTTTTT
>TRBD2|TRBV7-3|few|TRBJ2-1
CASSARLAGFNEQFF
TGTGCCAGCAGCGCTCGACTAGCGGGGTTCAATGAGCAGTTCTTC
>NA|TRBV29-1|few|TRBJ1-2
CSVDWDTSNYGYTF
TGCAGCGTTGATTGGGACACCAGTAACTATGGCTACACCTTC
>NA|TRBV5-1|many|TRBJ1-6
CASSLGGSYNSPLHF
TGCGCCAGCAGCTTGGGGGGCTCCTATAATTCACCCCTCCACTTT
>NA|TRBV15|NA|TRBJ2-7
CATSREAGSYEQYF
TGTGCCACCAGCAGAGAGGCCGGTTCCTACGAGCAGTACTTC
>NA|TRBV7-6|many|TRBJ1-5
CASSLTGRGQPQHF
TGTGCCAGCAGCTTGACAGGACGAGGGCAGCCCCAGCATTTT
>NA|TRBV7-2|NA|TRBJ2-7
CASSPQQDYEQYF
TGTGCCAGCAGCCCCCAACAGGACTACGAGCAGTACTTC
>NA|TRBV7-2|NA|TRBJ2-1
CASSQDNGHNEQFF
TGTGCCAGCAGCCAAGACAACGGACACAATGAGCAGTTCTTC
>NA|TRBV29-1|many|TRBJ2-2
CSVSEGIGELFF
TGCAGCGTATCGGAAGGGATCGGGGAGCTGTTTTTT
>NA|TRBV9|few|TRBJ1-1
CASNNGGVNTEAFF
TGTGCCAGCAACAATGGAGGGGTAAACACTGAAGCTTTCTTT
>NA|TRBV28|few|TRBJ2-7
CASTPSVTYEQYF
TGTGCCAGCACCCCGTCAGTAACCTACGAGCAGTACTTC
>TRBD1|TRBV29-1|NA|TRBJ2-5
CSAGTGYGETQYF
TGCAGCGCCGGGACAGGGTATGGGGAGACCCAGTACTTC
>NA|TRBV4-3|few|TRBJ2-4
CASSHRMGGLAKNIQYF
TGCGCCAGCAGCCACCGGATGGGCGGTCTAGCCAAAAACATTCAGTACTTC
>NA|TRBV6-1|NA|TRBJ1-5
CASNRGRGQPQHF
TGTGCCAGCAACCGGGGCCGAGGTCAGCCCCAGCATTTT